The entry that follows covers one T cell receptor beta chain sequence. This entry comes from a study of blood T cell repertoires in COVID-19. The length of the CDR3 is 11 residues. V lost 4 bases and J 10 bases, leaving 10 bases between the germline ends. The method was immunoSEQ multiplex PCR; TCRdb's version includes in-frame clones alone and lacks a portion of them. Here the sample spans hundreds of thousands of clones, around 80% being singletons. The source of this sequence is a man aged 40-50 years who had been exposed to COVID-19. This chain connects TRBV12-3 or TRBV12-4 to TRBJ1-1; D is ambiguous. The sequenced material came from PBMCs or T cells enriched from blood (not recorded which). The CDR3 DNA reads TGTGCCAGCAGTTCCGGGGATGGAGCTTTCTTT. Translated, it gives CASSSGDGAFF.